This paragraph reports one TCR beta chain. Antigen unknown. The data were obtained in a study of identifying expanded T cells in peripheral blood. Points from the study as a whole: Over approximately two and four weeks, about 15 and 19 clones changed, versus more than 1 between replicates. Two-week clone count variance significantly increased as total template count grew.

Healthy donors had no documented immune events, such as infections, while sampled. Using immunoSEQ multiplex PCR, the repertoire was profiled, and TCRdb retains in-frame clones only, with some absent. The table shows 90,000 or so clones, with 70% to 90% occurring only once. The CDR3 sequence is 16 residues long. The trim removed 8 bases at V and 0 bases at J, leaving 12 bases unmatched. Sequenced sample: blood. The clonotype was recovered from a person aged 18 to 69 in good health. V is TRBV23-1 and J is TRBJ2-5; 7 bases match TRBD1. TRBV23-1 is known as an ORF, though its function is uncertain. CDR3 coding DNA: TGCGCCAGCGCCTTTTCCGGGACAGACTACCAAGAGACCCAGTACTTC. It translates to CASAFSGTDYQETQYF.